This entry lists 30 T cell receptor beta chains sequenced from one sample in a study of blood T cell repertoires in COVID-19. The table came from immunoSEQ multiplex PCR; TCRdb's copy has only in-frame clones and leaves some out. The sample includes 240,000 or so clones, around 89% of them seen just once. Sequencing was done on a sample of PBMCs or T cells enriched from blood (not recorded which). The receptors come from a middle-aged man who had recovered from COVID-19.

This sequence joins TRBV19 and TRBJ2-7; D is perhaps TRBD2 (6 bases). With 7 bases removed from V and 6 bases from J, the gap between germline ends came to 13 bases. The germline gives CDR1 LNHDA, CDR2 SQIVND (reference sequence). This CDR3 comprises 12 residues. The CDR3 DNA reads TGTGCCAGTAACCTGGCCGGGGGCGAGCAGTACTTC. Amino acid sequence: CASNLAGGEQYF.

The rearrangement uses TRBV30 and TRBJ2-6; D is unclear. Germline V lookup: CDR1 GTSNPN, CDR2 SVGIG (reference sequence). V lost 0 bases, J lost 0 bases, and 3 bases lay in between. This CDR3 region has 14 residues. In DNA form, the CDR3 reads TGTGCCTGGAGTGTGAGCTCTGGGGCCAACGTCCTGACTTTC. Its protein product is CAWSVSSGANVLTF.

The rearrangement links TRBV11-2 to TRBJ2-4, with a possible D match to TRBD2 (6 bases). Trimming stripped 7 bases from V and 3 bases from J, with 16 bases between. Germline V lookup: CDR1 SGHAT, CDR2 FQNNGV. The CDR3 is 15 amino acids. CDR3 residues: CASTLEGQDKNIQYF. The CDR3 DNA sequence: TGTGCCAGCACCCTGGAGGGGCAAGACAAAAACATTCAGTACTTC.

This CDR3 reads CASRDRENQPQHF. CDR3 sequence (DNA): TGTGCCAGCAGAGACAGGGAGAATCAGCCCCAGCATTTT. The chain recombines TRBV19 with TRBJ1-5, with 7 positions matching TRBD1. The CDR3 has 13 amino acids. Germline CDR1 reads LNHDA; CDR2 reads SQIVND (reference sequence). J was trimmed by 4 bases and V by 9 bases; bases with no gene match: 6.

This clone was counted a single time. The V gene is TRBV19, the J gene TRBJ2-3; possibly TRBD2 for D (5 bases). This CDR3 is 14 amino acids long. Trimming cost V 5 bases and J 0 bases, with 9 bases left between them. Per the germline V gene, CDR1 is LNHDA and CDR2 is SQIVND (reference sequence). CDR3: CASSSRESTDTQYF. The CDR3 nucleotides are TGTGCCAGTAGTTCCCGGGAAAGCACAGATACGCAGTATTTT.

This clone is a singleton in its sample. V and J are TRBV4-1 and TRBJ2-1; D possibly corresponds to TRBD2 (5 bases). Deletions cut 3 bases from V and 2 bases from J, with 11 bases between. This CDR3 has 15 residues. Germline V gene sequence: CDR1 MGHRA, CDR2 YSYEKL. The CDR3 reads CASSHPGVTYNEQFF. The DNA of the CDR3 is TGCGCCAGCAGCCATCCCGGGGTAACCTACAATGAGCAGTTCTTC.

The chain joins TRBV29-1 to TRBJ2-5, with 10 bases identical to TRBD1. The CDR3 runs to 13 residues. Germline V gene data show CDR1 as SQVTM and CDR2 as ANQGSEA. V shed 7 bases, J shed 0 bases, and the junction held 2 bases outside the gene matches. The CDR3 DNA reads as TGCAGCGCGGGACAGGGGAACCAAGAGACCCAGTACTTC. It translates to CSAGQGNQETQYF. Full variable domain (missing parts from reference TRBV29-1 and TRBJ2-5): SAVISQKPSRDICQRGTSLTIQCQVDSQVTMMFWYRQQPGQSLTLIATANQGSEATYESGFVIDKFPISRPNLTFSTLTVSNMSPEDSSIYLCSAGQGNQETQYFGPGTRLLVL.

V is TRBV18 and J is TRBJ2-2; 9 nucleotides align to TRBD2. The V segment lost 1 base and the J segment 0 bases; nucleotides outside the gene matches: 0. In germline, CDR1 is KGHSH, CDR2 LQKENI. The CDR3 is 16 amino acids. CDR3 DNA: TGTGCCAGCTCACCACTAGCGGGAGCGAACACCGGGGAGCTGTTTTTT. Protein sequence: CASSPLAGANTGELFF.

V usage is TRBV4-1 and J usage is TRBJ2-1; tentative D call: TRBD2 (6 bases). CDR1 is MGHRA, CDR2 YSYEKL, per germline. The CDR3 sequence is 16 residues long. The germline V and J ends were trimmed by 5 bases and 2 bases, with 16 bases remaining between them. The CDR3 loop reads CASSFGRQSPYNEQFF. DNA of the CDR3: TGCGCCAGCAGCTTCGGGAGACAGTCGCCCTACAATGAGCAGTTCTTC.

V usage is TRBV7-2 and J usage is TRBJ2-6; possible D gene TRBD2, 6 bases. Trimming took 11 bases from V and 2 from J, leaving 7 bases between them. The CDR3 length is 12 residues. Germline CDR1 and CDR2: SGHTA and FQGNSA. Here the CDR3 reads CAGGTGANVLTF. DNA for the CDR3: TGTGCCGGGGGGACTGGGGCCAACGTCCTGACTTTC.

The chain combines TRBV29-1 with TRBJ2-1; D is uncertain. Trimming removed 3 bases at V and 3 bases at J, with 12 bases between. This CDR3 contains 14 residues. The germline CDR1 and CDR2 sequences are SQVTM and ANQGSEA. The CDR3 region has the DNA TGCAGCGTTGAGATTGCGGTATACTACAATGAGCAGTTCTTC. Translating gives CSVEIAVYYNEQFF.

CDR3 DNA sequence: TGTGCCAGCAGCTCGACTCGGGGGGGTGATAATTCACCCCTCCACTTT. Amino acids: CASSSTRGGDNSPLHF. This chain joins TRBV7-8 and TRBJ1-6, with D perhaps TRBD1 (5 bases). Trimming removed 4 bases from V and 5 bases from J, with 15 bases in between. CDR1 SGHVS and CDR2 FQNEAQ come from the germline V gene. The CDR3 consists of 16 residues.

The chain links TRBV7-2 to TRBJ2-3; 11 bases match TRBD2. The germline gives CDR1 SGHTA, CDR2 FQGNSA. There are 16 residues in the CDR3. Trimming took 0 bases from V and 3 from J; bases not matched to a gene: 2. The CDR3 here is CASSLARLAGTDTQYF. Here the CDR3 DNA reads TGTGCCAGCAGCTTAGCGCGACTAGCGGGGACAGATACGCAGTATTTT.

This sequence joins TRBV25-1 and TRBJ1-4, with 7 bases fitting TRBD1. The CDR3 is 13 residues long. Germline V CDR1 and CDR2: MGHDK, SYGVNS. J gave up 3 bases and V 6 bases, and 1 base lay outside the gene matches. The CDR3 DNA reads TGTGCCAGCAGCAGGGGGGCTAATGAAAAACTGTTTTTT. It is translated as CASSRGANEKLFF. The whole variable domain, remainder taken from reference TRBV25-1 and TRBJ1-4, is EADIYQTPRYLVIGTGKKITLECSQTMGHDKMYWYQQDPGMELHLIHYSYGVNSTEKGDLSSESTVSRIRTEHFPLTLESARPSHTSQYLCASSRGANEKLFFGSGTQLSVL.

In DNA, the CDR3 is TGCGCCAGCAGCCAAGAATTCCGAGACAGGGGGGGCACTGAAGCTTTCTTT. The encoded protein is CASSQEFRDRGGTEAFF. The V call is TRBV4-3, the J call TRBJ1-1, with 9 bases fitting TRBD1. CDR1 and CDR2 (germline): LGHNA, YSLEER. This CDR3 has 17 residues. Unmatched junction bases numbered 9, after V lost 0 bases and J lost 4 bases.

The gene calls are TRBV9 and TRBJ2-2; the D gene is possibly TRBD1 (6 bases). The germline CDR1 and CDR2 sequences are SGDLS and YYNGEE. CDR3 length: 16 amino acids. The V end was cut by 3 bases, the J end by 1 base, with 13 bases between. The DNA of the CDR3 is TGTGCCAGCAGCGGAATGACAGGCCAGAACACCGGGGAGCTGTTTTTT. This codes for CASSGMTGQNTGELFF.

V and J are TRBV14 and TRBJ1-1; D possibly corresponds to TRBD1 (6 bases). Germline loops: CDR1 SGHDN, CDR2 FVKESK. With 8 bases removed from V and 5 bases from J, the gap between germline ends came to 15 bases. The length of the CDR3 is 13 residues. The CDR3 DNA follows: TGTGCCAGCGGGGGGGGCGCCTGGACTGAAGCTTTCTTT. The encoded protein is CASGGGAWTEAFF.

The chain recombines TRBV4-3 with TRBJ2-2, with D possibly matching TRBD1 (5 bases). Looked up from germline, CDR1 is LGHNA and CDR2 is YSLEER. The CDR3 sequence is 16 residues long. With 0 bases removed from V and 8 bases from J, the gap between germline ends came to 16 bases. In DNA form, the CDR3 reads TGCGCCAGCAGCCAAGATCGGCAGGGATGGGGTGGGGAGCTGTTTTTT. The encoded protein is CASSQDRQGWGGELFF.

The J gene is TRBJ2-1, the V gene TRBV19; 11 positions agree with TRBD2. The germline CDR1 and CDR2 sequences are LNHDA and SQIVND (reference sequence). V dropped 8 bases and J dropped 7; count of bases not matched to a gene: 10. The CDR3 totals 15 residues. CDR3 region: CASRQLAGVANEQFF. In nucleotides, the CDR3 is TGTGCCAGTCGACAACTAGCGGGAGTAGCAAATGAGCAGTTCTTC.

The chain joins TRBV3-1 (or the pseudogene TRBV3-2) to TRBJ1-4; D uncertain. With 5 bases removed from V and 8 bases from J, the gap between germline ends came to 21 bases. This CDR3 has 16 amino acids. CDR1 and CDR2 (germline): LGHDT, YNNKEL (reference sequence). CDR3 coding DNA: TGTGCCAGCAGCGAACAAATGTCGGGGTTCGGAGAAAAACTGTTTTTT. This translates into CASSEQMSGFGEKLFF.

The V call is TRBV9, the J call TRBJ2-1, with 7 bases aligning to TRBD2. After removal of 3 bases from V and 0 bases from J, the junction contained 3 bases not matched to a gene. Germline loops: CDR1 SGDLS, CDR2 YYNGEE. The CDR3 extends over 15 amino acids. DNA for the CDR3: TGTGCCAGCAGCGACGTAGCGGGCTCCTACAATGAGCAGTTCTTC. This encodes CASSDVAGSYNEQFF.

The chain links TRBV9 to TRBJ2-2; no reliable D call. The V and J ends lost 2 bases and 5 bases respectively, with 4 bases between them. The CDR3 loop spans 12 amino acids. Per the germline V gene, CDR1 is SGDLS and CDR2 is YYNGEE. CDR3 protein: CASSVKTGELFF. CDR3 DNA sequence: TGTGCCAGCAGCGTTAAAACCGGGGAGCTGTTTTTT.

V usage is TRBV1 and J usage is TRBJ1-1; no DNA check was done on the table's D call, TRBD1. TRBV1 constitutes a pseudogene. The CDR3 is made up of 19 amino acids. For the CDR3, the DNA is TGCACCAGCAGCCAAGACAGGAGGGGACAGGGATCTGGTCTTGTTGGAGCTTTCTTT. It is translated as CTSSQDRRGQGSGLVGAFF.

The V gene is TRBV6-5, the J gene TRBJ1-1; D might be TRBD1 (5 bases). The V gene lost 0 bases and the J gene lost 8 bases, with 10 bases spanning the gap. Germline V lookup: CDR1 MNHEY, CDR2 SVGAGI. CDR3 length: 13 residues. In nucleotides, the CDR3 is TGTGCCAGCAGTTACTCGCTACAGGTAGAAGCTTTCTTT. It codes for CASSYSLQVEAFF.

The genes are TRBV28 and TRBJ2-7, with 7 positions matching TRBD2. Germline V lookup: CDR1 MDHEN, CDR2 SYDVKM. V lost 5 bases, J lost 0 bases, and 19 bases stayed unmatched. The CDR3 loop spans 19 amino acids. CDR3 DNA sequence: TGTGCCAGCAGTGAACTTGGCGGGGGATTGGCGGGGCACTCCTACGAGCAGTACTTC. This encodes CASSELGGGLAGHSYEQYF.

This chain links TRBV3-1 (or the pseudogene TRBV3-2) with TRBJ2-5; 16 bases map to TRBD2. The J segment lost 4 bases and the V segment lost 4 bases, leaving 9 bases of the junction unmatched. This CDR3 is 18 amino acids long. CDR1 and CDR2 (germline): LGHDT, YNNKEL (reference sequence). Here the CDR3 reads CASSRGTSGRALGETQYF. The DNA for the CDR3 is TGTGCCAGCAGCCGCGGGACTAGCGGGAGGGCCCTCGGAGAGACCCAGTACTTC.

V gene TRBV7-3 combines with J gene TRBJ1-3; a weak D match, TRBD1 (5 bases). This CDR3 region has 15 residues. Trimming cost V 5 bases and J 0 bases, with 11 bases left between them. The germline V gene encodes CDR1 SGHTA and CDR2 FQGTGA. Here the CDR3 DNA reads TGTGCCAGCAGCACAGACAGTAGCTCTGGAAACACCATATATTTT. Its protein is CASSTDSSSGNTIYF.

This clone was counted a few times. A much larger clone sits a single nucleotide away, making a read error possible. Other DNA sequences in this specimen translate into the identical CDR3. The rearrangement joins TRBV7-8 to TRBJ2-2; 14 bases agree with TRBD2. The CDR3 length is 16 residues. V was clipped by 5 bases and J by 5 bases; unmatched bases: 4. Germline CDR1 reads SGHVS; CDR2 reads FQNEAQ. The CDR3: CASSRLAGGRTGELFF. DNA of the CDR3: TGTGCCAGCAGCCGACTAGCGGGGGGGCGAACCGGGGAGCTGTTTTTT.

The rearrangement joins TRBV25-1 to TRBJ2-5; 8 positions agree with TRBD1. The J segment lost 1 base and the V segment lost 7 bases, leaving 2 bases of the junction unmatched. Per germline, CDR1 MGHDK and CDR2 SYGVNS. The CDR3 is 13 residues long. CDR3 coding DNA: TGTGCCAGCACCCAGGGGGCCCAAGAGACCCAGTACTTC. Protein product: CASTQGAQETQYF. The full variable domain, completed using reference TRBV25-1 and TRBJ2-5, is EADIYQTPRYLVIGTGKKITLECSQTMGHDKMYWYQQDPGMELHLIHYSYGVNSTEKGDLSSESTVSRIRTEHFPLTLESARPSHTSQYLCASTQGAQETQYFGPGTRLLVL.

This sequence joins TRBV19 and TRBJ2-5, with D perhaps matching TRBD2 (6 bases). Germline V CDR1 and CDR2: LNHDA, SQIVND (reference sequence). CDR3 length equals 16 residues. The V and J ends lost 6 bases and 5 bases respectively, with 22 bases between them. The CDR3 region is CASSDHGRSQAETQYF. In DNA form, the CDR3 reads TGTGCCAGTAGCGACCACGGGAGATCACAAGCGGAGACCCAGTACTTC. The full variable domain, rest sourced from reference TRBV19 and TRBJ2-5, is DGGITQSPKYLFRKEGQNVTLSCEQNLNHDAMYWYRQDPGQGLRLIYYSQIVNDFQKGDIAEGYSVSREKKESFPLTVTSAQKNPTAFYLCASSDHGRSQAETQYFGPGTRLLVL.